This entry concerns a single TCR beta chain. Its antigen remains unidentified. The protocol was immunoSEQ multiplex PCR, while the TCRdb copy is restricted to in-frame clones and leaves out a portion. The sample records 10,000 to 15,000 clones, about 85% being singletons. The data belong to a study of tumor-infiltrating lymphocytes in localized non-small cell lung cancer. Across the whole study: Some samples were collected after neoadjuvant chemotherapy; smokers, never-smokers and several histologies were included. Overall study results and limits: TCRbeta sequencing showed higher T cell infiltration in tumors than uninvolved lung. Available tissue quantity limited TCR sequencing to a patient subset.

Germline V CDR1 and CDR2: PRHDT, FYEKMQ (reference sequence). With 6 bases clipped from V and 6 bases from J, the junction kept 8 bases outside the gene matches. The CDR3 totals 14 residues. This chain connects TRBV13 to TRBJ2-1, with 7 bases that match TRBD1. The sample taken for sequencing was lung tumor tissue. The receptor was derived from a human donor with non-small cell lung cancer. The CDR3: CASRKAGGFNEQFF. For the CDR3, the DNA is TGTGCCAGCAGAAAGGCAGGGGGATTCAATGAGCAGTTCTTC.